Each of the 25 T cell receptor beta chains below was sequenced from the same sample in a study of T cell repertoires in cytomegalovirus infection. TCRdb processed the reads anew with MiXCR; each CDR3 protein has one entry. The table has fewer than 950,000 distinct CDR3 sequences, 32% seen once. These TCRs' antigens remain unknown. This sample comprised cultured CD8+ T cells from PBMCs, obtained from culture after CMV antigen stimulation. The receptors were sampled from a human donor in good health (CMV status not recorded). Some clones in this sample may be carry-over from other donors' samples.

The chain uses TRBV7-6 and TRBJ1-4; D uncertain. This CDR3 contains 13 residues. Germline assignment: CDR1 SGHVS and CDR2 FNYEAQ. V shed 2 bases and J shed 8 bases, with 9 bases lying between them. The DNA for the CDR3 is TGTGCCAGCAGCTTAAGTGCTTGGGAAAAACTGTTTTTT. It specifies CASSLSAWEKLFF.

On this clonotype itself: A read error may account for a junction end that differs from germline. V is TRBV19 and J is TRBJ2-1, with 9 bases fitting TRBD2. CDR1 and CDR2 (germline): LNHDA, SQIVND (reference sequence). CDR3 size: 12 residues. DNA of the CDR3: TGTGCCAGTAGCATAGCGGGGGATGAGCAGTTCTTC. It specifies CASSIAGDEQFF.

This clonotype was picked up many times. DNA for the CDR3: TGTGCCAGCAGCTACCGGACTAGGGGTGTTTGGGAGCTGTTTTTT. Translated, it gives CASSYRTRGVWELFF. The rearrangement uses TRBV7-9 and TRBJ2-2; 7 bases are shared with TRBD2. After removal of 4 bases from V and 9 bases from J, the junction contained 11 bases not matched to a gene. Germline-derived CDR1 and CDR2 are SEHNR and FQNEAQ (reference sequence). CDR3 length: 15 amino acids.

CDR3 residues: CASSPHGTRRAYSPLHF. The CDR3 region has the DNA TGTGCCAGCAGCCCCCACGGGACAAGGAGAGCCTATTCACCCCTCCACTTT. The chain is built from TRBV11-2 and TRBJ1-6; D may be TRBD1 (6 bases). Germline V lookup: CDR1 SGHAT, CDR2 FQNNGV. The V end lost 5 bases, the J end lost 8 bases, and 22 bases lay between the germline ends. This CDR3 has 17 residues.

In its sample, this clonotype was seen a few times. This chain joins TRBV5-6 and TRBJ2-7; D is unclear. Germline V CDR1 and CDR2: SGHDT, YYEEEE. Trimming took off 1 base at V and 4 bases at J, with 12 bases between the two ends. CDR3 size: 14 residues. CDR3 region: CASSLSLRVYEQYF. Here the CDR3 DNA reads TGTGCCAGCAGCTTGTCACTTAGGGTTTACGAGCAGTACTTC.

This clonotype has ten or more counts. This chain uses TRBV7-2 with TRBJ1-1; D ambiguous. From germline, CDR1 is SGHTA and CDR2 FQGNSA. CDR3 size: 14 residues. The V end lost 3 bases, the J end lost 2 bases, and 10 bases lay between the germline ends. The CDR3 sequence is CASSFFRFNTEAFF. Here the CDR3 DNA reads TGTGCCAGCAGCTTCTTCCGGTTCAACACTGAAGCTTTCTTT.

The CDR3 nucleotides read TGTGCCAGTAGCTCCTTGGAAAACTATGGCTACACCTTC. Amino acids: CASSSLENYGYTF. The gene calls are TRBV19 and TRBJ1-2; D is unresolved. CDR3 length equals 13 residues. Germline CDR1 reads LNHDA; CDR2 reads SQIVND (reference sequence). The V end was cut by 6 bases, the J end by 2 bases, with 10 bases between.

This clonotype was detected once. The CDR3 DNA reads TGTGCCATCAGTACTAACCAGGGAGGGGAGCAGTACGTC. Its translation is CAISTNQGGEQYV. The rearrangement joins TRBV10-3 to TRBJ2-7, with TRBD2 matching over 7 bases. The CDR3 has 13 residues. The trim removed 5 bases at V and 7 bases at J, leaving 8 bases unmatched. Germline CDR1 reads ENHRY; CDR2 reads SYGVKD.

This clonotype appeared a few times. The chain employs TRBV7-9 and TRBJ2-7; the D gene is possibly TRBD1 (5 bases). CDR1 and CDR2 from the germline V gene are SEHNR and FQNEAQ (reference sequence). Trimming removed 5 bases from V and 3 bases from J, with 14 bases in between. The CDR3 covers 14 residues. The CDR3 coding sequence is TGTGCCAGCAGCGACACCTTCGACAGCTACGAGCAGTACTTC. Its protein is CASSDTFDSYEQYF. Complete variable domain (other parts from reference TRBV7-9 and TRBJ2-7): DTGVSQNPRHKITKRGQNVTFRCDPISEHNRLYWYRQTLGQGPEFLTYFQNEAQLEKSRLLSDRFSAERPKGSFSTLEIQRTEQGDSAMYLCASSDTFDSYEQYFGPGTRLTVT.

This clonotype occurred a few times. The chain carries TRBV7-9 and TRBJ2-3; a weak D match, TRBD1 (5 bases). The CDR3 has 12 amino acids. Trimming removed 6 bases from V and 7 bases from J, with 11 bases in between. Germline CDR1 reads SEHNR; CDR2 reads FQNEAQ (reference sequence). In nucleotides, the CDR3 is TGTGCCAGCAGACCAGGGCGGAATACGCAGTATTTT. Protein product: CASRPGRNTQYF.

This clonotype was picked up a small number of times. This chain connects TRBV6-1 to TRBJ2-5, with 7 bases fitting TRBD2. Trimming took 6 bases from V and 5 from J; bases not matched to a gene: 9. This CDR3 region has 14 residues. The germline V gene encodes CDR1 MNHNS and CDR2 SASEGT. The CDR3 nucleotides read TGTGCCAGCAGCATGGGGGGGATACGGGAGACCCAGTACTTC. Translated: CASSMGGIRETQYF.

Only a few counts were recorded for this clonotype. This rearrangement joins TRBV29-1 to TRBJ2-3; TRBD2 agrees at 7 bases. There are 15 residues in the CDR3. The J segment lost 0 bases and the V segment lost 8 bases, leaving 11 bases of the junction unmatched. The V gene's germline CDR1 is SQVTM and CDR2 ANQGSEA. CDR3 residues: CSPGGGHPSTDTQYF. Here the CDR3 DNA reads TGCAGCCCGGGGGGAGGACACCCTAGCACAGATACGCAGTATTTT.

This clonotype has more than one count but fewer than ten. V and J are TRBV7-2 and TRBJ2-3; 10 bases line up with TRBD1. This CDR3 comprises 15 residues. The J segment lost 7 bases and the V segment lost 5 bases, leaving 9 bases of the junction unmatched. Germline loops: CDR1 SGHTA, CDR2 FQGNSA. The CDR3 DNA is TGTGCCAGCAGCCCACCGGGACAGGGGTTACATACGCAGTATTTT. Its protein product is CASSPPGQGLHTQYF.

This chain links TRBV6-1 with TRBJ1-5; 8 bases match TRBD1. CDR3 length: 14 amino acids. V shed 11 bases, J shed 6 bases, and the junction held 12 bases outside the gene matches. The germline V gene encodes CDR1 MNHNS and CDR2 SASEGT. CDR3 sequence reads: CAAWTGYLFQPQHF. Written as DNA, the CDR3 is TGTGCCGCATGGACAGGGTATCTTTTTCAGCCCCAGCATTTT.

This clonotype was detected many times. This CDR3 reads CASSLFGGAGRNNEQFF. The CDR3 bases are TGTGCCAGCAGCTTATTTGGGGGGGCAGGGAGGAACAATGAGCAGTTCTTC. V gene TRBV7-3 combines with J gene TRBJ2-1; D perhaps matches TRBD2 (7 bases). Germline lookup yields CDR1 SGHTA and CDR2 FQGTGA. V gave up 2 bases and J gave up 5 bases, with 19 bases separating them. The CDR3 runs to 17 residues.

The chain uses TRBV5-6 and TRBJ2-2; D not resolved. CDR1 and CDR2 (germline): SGHDT, YYEEEE. This CDR3 is 14 amino acids long. Deletions cut 5 bases from V and 2 bases from J, with 10 bases between. The CDR3 reads CASRPGFNTGELFF. The CDR3, as DNA: TGTGCCAGCAGGCCCGGATTTAACACCGGGGAGCTGTTTTTT.

This clonotype showed up just a few times. The V and J genes are TRBV5-8 and TRBJ1-2; no firm D call. V was shortened by 2 bases and J by 5 bases, with 10 bases between the two germline ends. This CDR3 spans 13 amino acids. Looked up from germline, CDR1 is SGHTS and CDR2 is YDEGEE. This CDR3 reads CASSFSRGYGYTF. The CDR3 nucleotides read TGTGCCAGCAGCTTTTCCAGAGGTTATGGCTACACCTTC. The full variable domain, with the rest looked up from reference TRBV5-8 and TRBJ1-2, is EAGVTQSPTHLIKTRGQQATLRCSPISGHTSVYWYQQALGLGLQFLLWYDEGEERNRGNFPPRFSGRQFPNYSSELNVNALELEDSALYLCASSFSRGYGYTFGSGTRLTVV.

In its sample, this clonotype was seen a few times. This chain links TRBV6-2 or TRBV6-3 with TRBJ2-1; D uncertain. The length of the CDR3 is 12 residues. CDR1 MNHEY and CDR2 SVGEGT come from the germline V gene. Between the trimmed V and J ends, which lost 1 base and 7 bases, there was a span of 5 bases. The DNA of the CDR3 is TGTGCCAGCAGTTACTGGCAGAATGAGCAGTTCTTC. Its protein is CASSYWQNEQFF.

As to this clonotype: A much larger clone differs by one base, so this may be a read error. The J gene is TRBJ2-7, the V gene TRBV7-2; D is undetermined. V lost 1 base and J lost 1, with 14 bases in between. The CDR3 is 16 residues long. Germline V lookup: CDR1 SGHTA, CDR2 FQGNSA. CDR3 residues: CASSLVSRSYSYEQYF. DNA of the CDR3: TGTGCCAGCAGCTTAGTCTCCAGGAGCTATTCCTACGAGCAGTACTTC. Looking up the rest from reference TRBV7-2 and TRBJ2-7 gives the full variable domain: GAGVSQSPSNKVTEKGKDVELRCDPISGHTALYWYRQSLGQGLEFLIYFQGNSAPDKSGLPSDRFSAERTGGSVSTLTIQRTQQEDSAVYLCASSLVSRSYSYEQYFGPGTRLTVT.

Ten or more counts support this clonotype. Here the CDR3 DNA reads TGTGCCAGCAGTTACGGGGTTAGGACTGAAGCTTTCTTT. It is translated as CASSYGVRTEAFF. The rearrangement joins TRBV6-5 to TRBJ1-1; D is ambiguous. CDR1 MNHEY and CDR2 SVGAGI come from the germline V gene. The CDR3 loop spans 13 amino acids. Trimming stripped 2 bases from V and 5 bases from J, with 9 bases between.

This clonotype has more than one count but fewer than ten. The chain joins TRBV12-3 or TRBV12-4 to TRBJ2-2, with 12 bases lining up with TRBD2. The CDR3 spans 15 residues. J was trimmed by 5 bases and V by 7 bases; bases with no gene match: 5. The chain's CDR3 is CASILLAGGTGELFF. The DNA for the CDR3 is TGTGCCAGCATCCTACTAGCGGGGGGAACCGGGGAGCTGTTTTTT.

The gene calls are TRBV10-3 and TRBJ1-5; D may be TRBD1 (6 bases). The germline CDR1 and CDR2 sequences are ENHRY and SYGVKD. Trimming shortened V by 3 bases and J by 3 bases, and 12 bases separated the two germline ends. The CDR3 runs 15 residues. The CDR3 loop reads CAISDIGGLNQPQHF. As DNA, the CDR3 is TGTGCCATCAGTGACATCGGGGGGCTCAATCAGCCCCAGCATTTT.

V and J are TRBV10-3 and TRBJ2-2, with unresolved D. This CDR3 region has 16 residues. Deletions cut 2 bases from V and 3 bases from J, with 13 bases between. CDR1 and CDR2 (germline): ENHRY, SYGVKD. The CDR3 loop reads CAISEAGRMDTGELFF. CDR3 sequence (DNA): TGTGCCATCAGTGAGGCCGGTAGAATGGACACCGGGGAGCTGTTTTTT.

This clonotype was recorded a few times. The rearrangement links TRBV28 to TRBJ2-1, with D possibly being TRBD2 (5 bases). This CDR3 region has 15 residues. V lost 10 bases, J lost 5 bases, and 21 bases lay in between. Germline CDR1 MDHEN, CDR2 SYDVKM. The CDR3 sequence: CATRGDGISHNEQFF. DNA of the CDR3: TGTGCCACCCGGGGAGACGGGATCTCTCACAATGAGCAGTTCTTC.

Regarding this clonotype: At one end, the junction sequence differs from germline, possibly due to a read error. The rearrangement uses TRBV7-9 and TRBJ2-7; D perhaps matches TRBD2 (5 bases). The CDR3 totals 12 residues. The germline CDR1 and CDR2 sequences are SEHNR and FQNEAQ (reference sequence). CDR3 bases: TGTGCCAGCAGCTCCATGCTCCGGGATACCCTCTTC. Its protein is CASSSMLRDTLF.